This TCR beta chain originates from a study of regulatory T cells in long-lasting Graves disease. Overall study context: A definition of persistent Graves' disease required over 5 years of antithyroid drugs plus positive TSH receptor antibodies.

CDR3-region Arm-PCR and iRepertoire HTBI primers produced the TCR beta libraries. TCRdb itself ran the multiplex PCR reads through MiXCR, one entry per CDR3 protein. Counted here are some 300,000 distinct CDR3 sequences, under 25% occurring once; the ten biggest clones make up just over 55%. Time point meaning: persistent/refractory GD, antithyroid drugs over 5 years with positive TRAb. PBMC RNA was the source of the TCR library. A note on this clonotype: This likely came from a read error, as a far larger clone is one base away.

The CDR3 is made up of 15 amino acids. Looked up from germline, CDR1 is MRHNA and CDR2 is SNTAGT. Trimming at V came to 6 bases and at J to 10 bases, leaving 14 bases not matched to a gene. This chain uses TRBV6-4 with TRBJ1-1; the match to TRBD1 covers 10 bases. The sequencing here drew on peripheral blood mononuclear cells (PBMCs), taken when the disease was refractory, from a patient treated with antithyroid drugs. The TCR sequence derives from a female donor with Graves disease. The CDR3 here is CASRSLDSRQGAAFF. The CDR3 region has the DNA TGTGCCAGCAGAAGCCTCGATAGTAGACAGGGGGCAGCTTTCTTT.